Each of the 8 T cell receptor beta chains below was sequenced from the same sample in a study of vaccination and CD4 T cells after COVID-19. The Oncomine TCR Beta short-read assay was applied to DNA of cultured CD4+ T cells. MiXCR, run by TCRdb on the PCR reads, gives a single entry per CDR3 protein. This table holds approximately 7,300 distinct CDR3 sequences, roughly 35% found once. Treatment described: roughly ten-day PBMC culture with coronavirus spike peptide pools or control peptides (ViraFEST assay). These CD4+ T cells came from an unexposed donor, sampled before the COVID-19 pandemic (2011-2018). Their antigen targets remain unknown. The material sequenced was CD4+ T cells from blood, cultured in vitro. The receptors originated from a human donor in good health.

V is TRBV28 and J is TRBJ1-2; D gene ambiguous. Per germline, CDR1 MDHEN and CDR2 SYDVKM. This CDR3 has 12 residues. Trimming shortened V by 4 bases and J by 4 bases, and 7 bases separated the two germline ends. CDR3 protein: CASSSRTYGYTF. The CDR3 DNA reads TGTGCCAGCAGTTCGCGGACCTATGGCTACACCTTC.

The chain carries TRBV6-1 and TRBJ1-5, with no clear D. Trimming shortened V by 5 bases and J by 6 bases, and 11 bases separated the two germline ends. Germline V gives CDR1 MNHNS, CDR2 SASEGT. This CDR3 contains 13 residues. CDR3 region: CASSREHSQPQHF. In DNA form, the CDR3 reads TGTGCCAGCAGTAGGGAACACAGTCAGCCCCAGCATTTT.

This clonotype was observed a few times. The rearrangement joins TRBV7-9 to TRBJ1-2; no definite D call. Trimming removed 5 bases at V and 8 bases at J, with 18 bases between. Per germline, CDR1 SEHNR and CDR2 FQNEAQ (reference sequence). This CDR3 comprises 14 residues. The CDR3 reads CASSLHSVTGGYTF. CDR3 nucleotides: TGTGCCAGCAGCCTCCACAGCGTTACGGGGGGCTACACCTTC.

The rearrangement joins TRBV6-5 to TRBJ2-3; TRBD2 aligns across 11 bases. V was clipped by 0 bases and J by 7 bases; unmatched bases: 3. The CDR3 totals 15 residues. In germline, CDR1 is MNHEY, CDR2 SVGAGI. The CDR3 bases are TGTGCCAGCAGTTACTCTGTAGCGGGGGGGAATACGCAGTATTTT. Amino acid sequence: CASSYSVAGGNTQYF.

Concerning this clonotype: Sequence at one end of the junction differs from germline and may be a read error. The rearrangement joins TRBV6-5 to TRBJ1-1; D unresolved. Germline values: CDR1 MNHEY, CDR2 SVGAGI. This CDR3 is built from 13 residues. Here the CDR3 DNA reads TGTGCCAGCAGTTTCTTCGAGGAGACTGAGGCTTTCTTT. It translates to CASSFFEETEAFF.

This clonotype occurred a few times. The rearrangement joins TRBV6-1 to TRBJ2-7; 14 bases line up with TRBD2. This CDR3 is 14 amino acids long. Trimming removed 8 bases from V and 7 bases from J; junction bases left unmatched: 7. Germline assignment: CDR1 MNHNS and CDR2 SASEGT. DNA of the CDR3: TGTGCCAGCCTGGGACTAGCGGGGGCAGGAGAGCAGTACTTC. Translating gives CASLGLAGAGEQYF.

The V gene is TRBV4-2, the J gene TRBJ2-2; a possible D gene is TRBD2 (6 bases). V was clipped by 4 bases and J by 3 bases, with 12 bases between them. This CDR3 spans 15 amino acids. The germline V gene has CDR1 LGHNA and CDR2 YNFKEQ. The CDR3 protein is CASSPLTGDTGELFF. CDR3 DNA: TGTGCCAGCAGCCCCCTCACGGGGGACACCGGGGAGCTGTTTTTT.

V gene TRBV5-1 combines with J gene TRBJ2-2; D not certain. Trimming left V 0 bases short and J 5 bases short, with 8 bases between. The germline V gene encodes CDR1 SGHRS and CDR2 YFSETQ. The CDR3 has 14 residues. Here the CDR3 DNA reads TGCGCCAGCAGCTTGGGGGATGGGACCGGGGAGCTGTTTTTT. Protein product: CASSLGDGTGELFF.